This T cell receptor beta chain came from a study of T cell responses to AZD1222 COVID-19 vaccine. Whole-study findings and limits: Donors were mostly white British, more females; clonal diversity possibly underestimated. The span of vaccine-associated CD4 TCRs extended across spike, with dominance at 160-218 and 743-854. Sampled repertoires all dated from after the peak T cell response.

Per the germline V gene, CDR1 is SGHTA and CDR2 is FQGNSA. V dropped 2 bases and J dropped 3 bases, with 13 bases sitting between them. The CDR3 is made up of 16 amino acids. Some clones are missing from TCRdb's copy, which holds only in-frame ones; the method was immunoSEQ multiplex PCR. The sample holds about 150,000 clones, 75% to 95% seen once. This clone turned up a few times. Its antigen is still unknown. This clonotype was obtained from an adult who received the MenACWY meningococcal vaccine as a control. The chain carries TRBV7-2 and TRBJ2-2, with D possibly being TRBD1 or TRBD2 (5 bases each). The starting material was peripheral blood, obtained 28 days after the second dose of the MenACWY control vaccine. CDR3: CASSLSWDLDTGELFF. The CDR3 DNA sequence: TGTGCCAGCAGCTTAAGTTGGGACCTCGACACCGGGGAGCTGTTTTTT.